Each of the 28 T cell receptor beta chains below was sequenced from the same sample in a study of regulatory T cells in long-lasting Graves disease. iRepertoire HTBI primers and Arm-PCR of CDR3 regions built TCR beta libraries. TCRdb itself ran the multiplex PCR reads through MiXCR, one entry per CDR3 protein. There are more than 300,000 distinct CDR3 sequences in the sample; roughly 16% occur only once, and 22% lies in the top ten. Described time point: newly diagnosed GD, antithyroid drugs for less than 3 months. RNA extracted from PBMCs served as the sequencing template. Sequences were derived from peripheral blood mononuclear cells (PBMCs), sampled at new diagnosis, from a patient treated with antithyroid drugs. These receptors were collected from a female donor with Graves disease.

This clonotype was recorded at least ten times. The gene calls are TRBV27 and TRBJ1-5; weak D call: TRBD1 (5 bases). The CDR3 length is 16 residues. Deletions cut 4 bases from V and 0 bases from J, with 13 bases between. Germline CDR1 MNHEY, CDR2 SMNVEV (reference sequence). The CDR3 DNA is TGTGCCAGCAGTTCGACAGCAAGGTATAGCAATCAGCCCCAGCATTTT. Residues: CASSSTARYSNQPQHF.

This clonotype has a count of ten or more. The chain joins TRBV6-4 to TRBJ2-6; 12 positions agree with TRBD2. The CDR3 runs 17 residues. CDR1 and CDR2 (germline): MRHNA, SNTAGT. The V and J ends lost 0 bases and 3 bases, in that order; junction bases with no gene match: 0. CDR3 in amino acids: CASSDSTSGSGANVLTF. The CDR3 coding sequence is TGTGCCAGCAGTGACTCGACTAGCGGGAGTGGGGCCAACGTCCTGACTTTC.

There are many counts of this clonotype. The J gene is TRBJ1-1, the V gene TRBV19; D not certain. There are 16 residues in the CDR3. Trimming took off 0 bases at V and 1 base at J, with 12 bases between the two ends. Germline values: CDR1 LNHDA, CDR2 SQIVND (reference sequence). The CDR3 loop is CASSIDPWVGNTEAFF. The DNA of the CDR3 is TGTGCCAGTAGTATAGACCCCTGGGTCGGGAACACTGAAGCTTTCTTT.

This clonotype appeared many times. The CDR3 region is CSAREVVVGELFF. For the CDR3, the DNA is TGCAGTGCTAGAGAGGTGGTTGTCGGGGAGCTGTTTTTT. The chain recombines TRBV20-1 with TRBJ2-2, with unresolved D. Germline CDR1 reads DFQATT; CDR2 reads SNEGSKA (reference sequence). V lost 0 bases, J lost 7 bases, and 9 bases lay in between. The CDR3 extends over 13 amino acids.

This clonotype was detected many times. This chain uses TRBV12-3 or TRBV12-4 with TRBJ1-6; D may be TRBD1 (6 bases). The CDR3 length is 18 residues. The V and J ends lost 10 bases and 2 bases respectively, with 24 bases between them. CDR3 amino acids: CATLGGQGRGAYNSPLHF. DNA of the CDR3: TGTGCCACCTTAGGTGGACAAGGCAGGGGAGCCTATAATTCACCCCTCCACTTT.

Ten or more counts support this clonotype. The chain has TRBV6-5 and TRBJ1-1; D possibly corresponds to TRBD1 (5 bases). This CDR3 contains 15 residues. Trimming left V 2 bases short and J 4 bases short, with 14 bases between. Germline V gene lookup returns CDR1 MNHEY and CDR2 SVGAGI. CDR3 loop: CASSYVGGLVTEAFF. For the CDR3, the DNA is TGTGCCAGCAGTTACGTCGGGGGTTTGGTCACTGAAGCTTTCTTT.

This clonotype was detected many times. The chain links TRBV7-9 to TRBJ2-7; D not certain. The length of the CDR3 is 11 residues. Trimming took off 5 bases at V and 7 bases at J, with 9 bases between the two ends. CDR1 is SEHNR and CDR2 is FQNEAQ in the germline V gene (reference sequence). CDR3: CASSVGVEQYF. Written as DNA, the CDR3 is TGTGCCAGCAGCGTTGGTGTTGAGCAGTACTTC. The full variable domain, completed using reference TRBV7-9 and TRBJ2-7, is DTGVSQNPRHKITKRGQNVTFRCDPISEHNRLYWYRQTLGQGPEFLTYFQNEAQLEKSRLLSDRFSAERPKGSFSTLEIQRTEQGDSAMYLCASSVGVEQYFGPGTRLTVT.

In this sample, this clonotype turned up many times. This chain's CDR3 is CASSYSAGGLRNEQFF. Here the CDR3 DNA reads TGTGCCAGCAGTTACTCAGCGGGAGGGCTGCGGAATGAGCAGTTCTTC. The chain combines TRBV6-2 or TRBV6-3 with TRBJ2-1; the match to TRBD2 covers 10 bases. Trimming at V came to 0 bases and at J to 7 bases, leaving 6 bases not matched to a gene. Germline lookup yields CDR1 MNHEY and CDR2 SVGEGT. The CDR3 consists of 16 residues.

The V gene is TRBV5-1, the J gene TRBJ2-5; weak D call: TRBD1 (6 bases). Between the trimmed V and J ends, which lost 3 bases and 7 bases, there was a span of 16 bases. Germline CDR1 is SGHRS and CDR2 is YFSETQ. This CDR3 has 14 amino acids. DNA of the CDR3: TGCGCCAGCAGCTCCGAGGGGGAACGAGGGACCCAGTACTTC. The encoded protein is CASSSEGERGTQYF.

The sample holds many counts of this clonotype. The rearrangement joins TRBV12-3 or TRBV12-4 to TRBJ1-2, with D perhaps matching TRBD1 (6 bases). The CDR3 consists of 15 residues. Trimming shortened V by 7 bases and J by 7 bases, and 22 bases separated the two germline ends. The CDR3 reads CASTATGGPYGGYTF. In DNA, the CDR3 is TGTGCCAGCACGGCGACAGGTGGGCCGTATGGTGGCTACACCTTC.

This clonotype has ten or more counts. The chain carries TRBV6-1 and TRBJ1-5; TRBD1 is a possible D gene (5 bases). This CDR3 is built from 15 residues. V lost 3 bases and J lost 9, with 18 bases in between. Germline V gives CDR1 MNHNS, CDR2 SASEGT. CDR3 in amino acids: CASSENFGTDGPQHF. DNA for the CDR3: TGTGCCAGCAGTGAGAATTTCGGGACCGATGGGCCCCAGCATTTT.

This clonotype was recorded many times. This chain connects TRBV11-2 to TRBJ1-1; a possible D gene is TRBD1 (5 bases). The length of the CDR3 is 16 residues. Germline CDR1 reads SGHAT; CDR2 reads FQNNGV. The V and J ends lost 1 base and 0 bases respectively, with 12 bases between them. CDR3 region: CASSLVGAGMNTEAFF. CDR3 DNA: TGTGCCAGCAGCTTAGTAGGGGCAGGGATGAACACTGAAGCTTTCTTT.

The chain has TRBV18 and TRBJ2-5, with D perhaps matching TRBD1 (6 bases). Trimming removed 1 base from V and 4 bases from J, with 7 bases in between. The V gene's germline CDR1 is KGHSH and CDR2 LQKENI. The CDR3 runs 13 residues. Here the CDR3 DNA reads TGTGCCAGCTCACCACTGGACAGAGAGACCCAGTACTTC. It translates to CASSPLDRETQYF.

This clonotype was detected many times. This rearrangement joins TRBV9 to TRBJ1-1; perhaps TRBD1 as D (6 bases). V was clipped by 5 bases and J by 7 bases, with 15 bases between them. CDR1 is SGDLS, CDR2 YYNGEE, per germline. This CDR3 spans 13 amino acids. Written as DNA, the CDR3 is TGTGCCAGCAGTCGTACCAGGGGAAGTGAAGCTTTCTTT. This translates into CASSRTRGSEAFF.

The table lists this clonotype with many counts. The chain employs TRBV27 and TRBJ1-2; no clear D. CDR1 and CDR2 (germline): MNHEY, SMNVEV (reference sequence). V gave up 4 bases and J gave up 7 bases, with 10 bases separating them. There are 12 residues in the CDR3. DNA for the CDR3: TGTGCCAGCAGTTCCGGATCGACTGGCTACACCTTC. Amino acids: CASSSGSTGYTF.

In its sample, this clonotype was seen a few times. The V call is TRBV5-1, the J call TRBJ1-6, with a weak D call TRBD1 (6 bases). The V end lost 0 bases, the J end lost 6 bases, and 7 bases lay between the germline ends. The germline V gene encodes CDR1 SGHRS and CDR2 YFSETQ. The CDR3 length is 14 residues. This CDR3 is CASSLGQVNSPLHF. The CDR3 nucleotides are TGCGCCAGCAGCTTGGGACAGGTTAATTCACCCCTCCACTTT.

This clonotype was recorded many times. The gene calls are TRBV12-3 or TRBV12-4 and TRBJ1-1; no definite D call. This CDR3 contains 12 residues. The V gene lost 6 bases and the J gene lost 5 bases, with 10 bases spanning the gap. This CDR3 reads CASRLPFTEAFF. CDR3 coding DNA: TGTGCCAGCAGACTCCCATTTACTGAAGCTTTCTTT.

This clonotype was counted at least ten times. The gene calls are TRBV5-6 and TRBJ1-2; D remains unclear. V was cut by 4 bases and J by 2 bases, with 18 bases left in between. CDR3 length: 16 residues. Per germline, CDR1 SGHDT and CDR2 YYEEEE. This chain's CDR3 is CASSPVIGAQNYGYTF. The CDR3 DNA is TGTGCCAGCAGCCCCGTTATTGGTGCGCAGAACTATGGCTACACCTTC.

The CDR3 here is CASSRPGLGSGGNEQFF. CDR3 coding DNA: TGTGCCAGCAGTCGCCCGGGGTTGGGGTCGGGGGGCAATGAGCAGTTCTTC. The chain couples TRBV6-2 or TRBV6-3 to TRBJ2-1; 7 nucleotides match TRBD2. V was pared by 5 bases and J by 6 bases, with 16 bases of the junction left unmatched. The CDR3 consists of 17 residues. Germline V CDR1 and CDR2: MNHEY, SVGEGT.

This clonotype was seen repeatedly, ten times or more. CDR3 nucleotide sequence: TGTGCCAGCAGCTTAGGGACAGGGGACACCGGGGAGCTGTTTTTT. This sequence encodes CASSLGTGDTGELFF. The V gene is TRBV7-3, the J gene TRBJ2-2; 10 nucleotides align to TRBD1. Germline loops: CDR1 SGHTA, CDR2 FQGTGA. V lost 2 bases and J lost 3; bases outside the gene matches: 0. This CDR3 region has 15 residues.

The V gene is TRBV10-1, the J gene TRBJ2-1; maybe TRBD2 (6 bases). This CDR3 comprises 13 residues. V was pared by 10 bases and J by 0 bases, with 10 bases between. Germline-derived CDR1 and CDR2 are WNHNN and SYGVQD (reference sequence). Written as DNA, the CDR3 is TGCGCCACCGGGACTGGCTCCTACAATGAGCAGTTCTTC. Residues: CATGTGSYNEQFF.

Many counts were recorded for this clonotype. The V call is TRBV4-1, the J call TRBJ2-1; tentative D call: TRBD2 (7 bases). The CDR3 is made up of 20 amino acids. Germline V lookup: CDR1 MGHRA, CDR2 YSYEKL. V dropped 2 bases and J dropped 8 bases, with 31 bases sitting between them. DNA for the CDR3: TGCGCCAGCAGCCAATGGAGGTTTTGGATTGGGGGGGGCCTAGTTCATGAGCAGTTCTTC. Its translation: CASSQWRFWIGGGLVHEQFF.

This clonotype was observed many times. The chain recombines TRBV27 with TRBJ1-2, with D maybe TRBD1 (5 bases). Looked up from germline, CDR1 is MNHEY and CDR2 is SMNVEV (reference sequence). This CDR3 is 12 amino acids long. V lost 6 bases and J lost 6, with 11 bases in between. CDR3 amino acids: CASRIGGDGYTF. CDR3 coding DNA: TGTGCCAGCAGGATTGGGGGGGATGGCTACACCTTC.

Worth noting for this clonotype: A read error may explain this, as a much larger clone is one base away. This sequence joins TRBV6-2 or TRBV6-3 and TRBJ1-5; the match to TRBD1 covers 9 bases. The CDR3 runs to 16 residues. Per germline, CDR1 MNHEY and CDR2 SVGEGT. The CDR3 nucleotides read TGTGCCAGCACCGCATCCGGGACAGGGACAAATCGGCCCCAGCATTTT. This translates into CASTASGTGTNRPQHF.

The chain has TRBV11-2 and TRBJ1-2; D is undetermined. The CDR3 has 13 residues. Trimming took 3 bases from V and 7 from J, leaving 12 bases between them. CDR1 and CDR2 from the germline V gene are SGHAT and FQNNGV. The CDR3 loop reads CASSLDPNRGYTF. The CDR3 nucleotides are TGTGCCAGCAGCTTGGACCCAAACCGTGGCTACACCTTC.

This clonotype has a handful of counts. The V gene is TRBV28, the J gene TRBJ2-7; no firm D call. Trimming left V 3 bases short and J 6 bases short, with 12 bases between. Germline loops: CDR1 MDHEN, CDR2 SYDVKM. CDR3 length: 13 amino acids. The CDR3, as DNA: TGTGCCAGCAGTTTCGGTCAGTCCAGCGAGCAGTACTTC. This codes for CASSFGQSSEQYF.

In this sample, this clonotype turned up many times. The chain links TRBV7-9 to TRBJ2-7, with TRBD1 matching over 7 bases. The CDR3 sequence is 14 residues long. V gave up 5 bases and J gave up 0 bases; unmatched junction bases: 4. Germline CDR1 is SEHNR and CDR2 is FQNEAQ (reference sequence). The CDR3 here is CASSPTGRSYEQYF. DNA for the CDR3: TGTGCCAGCAGCCCGACAGGGCGCTCCTACGAGCAGTACTTC.

This clonotype showed up many times. V gene TRBV6-5 combines with J gene TRBJ1-5; TRBD1 agrees at 7 bases. The V and J ends lost 0 bases and 0 bases, in that order; junction bases with no gene match: 8. The CDR3 length is 18 residues. The germline gives CDR1 MNHEY, CDR2 SVGAGI. The DNA for the CDR3 is TGTGCCAGCAGTTACTCCTTGGACAGGCTTTATAGCAATCAGCCCCAGCATTTT. This encodes CASSYSLDRLYSNQPQHF.